This T cell receptor (beta chain) originates from a study of T cell responses to AZD1222 COVID-19 vaccine. The study, taken as a whole, reports: The repertoires were collected only after the peak T cell response. Vaccination with two AZD1222 doses was followed by a rise in Spike-specific TCR breadth and depth.

The table came from immunoSEQ multiplex PCR; TCRdb's copy has only in-frame clones and leaves some out. The repertoire holds 100,000 to 150,000 clones, with more than 90% as singletons. Points on this clone: Its matching antigen is unknown.

The CDR3 covers 18 residues. The chain links TRBV21-1 to TRBJ1-3; the table gives TRBD1 as D, unverified against the DNA. TRBV21-1 is flagged as a pseudogene. The receptor was isolated from an adult who received the AZD1222 COVID-19 vaccine. Source: peripheral blood, taken 28 days after the second AZD1222 dose. Here the CDR3 reads CASSKMAGAGGFGNTIYF. The CDR3, as DNA: TGTGCCAGCAGCAAAATGGCGGGGGCAGGGGGCTTTGGAAACACCATATATTTT.